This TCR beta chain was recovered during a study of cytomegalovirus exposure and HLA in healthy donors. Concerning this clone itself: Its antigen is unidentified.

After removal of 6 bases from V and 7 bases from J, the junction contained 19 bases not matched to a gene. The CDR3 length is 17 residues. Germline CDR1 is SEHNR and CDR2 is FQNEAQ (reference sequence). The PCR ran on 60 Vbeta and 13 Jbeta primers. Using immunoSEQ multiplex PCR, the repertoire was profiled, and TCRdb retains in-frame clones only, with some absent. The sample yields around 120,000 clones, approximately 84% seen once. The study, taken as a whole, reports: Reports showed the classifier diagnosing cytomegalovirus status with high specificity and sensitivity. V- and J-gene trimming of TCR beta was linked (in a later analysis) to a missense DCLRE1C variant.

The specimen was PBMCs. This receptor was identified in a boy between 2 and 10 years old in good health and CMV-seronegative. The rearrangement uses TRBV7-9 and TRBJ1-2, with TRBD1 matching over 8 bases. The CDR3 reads CASRPSQGARNLLGYTF. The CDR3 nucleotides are TGTGCCAGCAGGCCCAGCCAGGGGGCGCGGAATCTGCTTGGCTACACCTTC.